This record covers a single T cell receptor beta chain. What it recognizes is unknown. The data stem from a study of post-analysis software for immune sequencing data. Presence of unique molecular identifiers characterized the TCR beta cDNA libraries. TCRdb recomputed calls from the PCR reads with MiXCR, one row per CDR3 protein. This table holds about 770,000 distinct CDR3 sequences, around 45% found once. With 6 bases removed from V and 4 bases from J, the gap between germline ends came to 14 bases. Germline assignment: CDR1 MDHEN and CDR2 SYDVKM. The CDR3 is 14 amino acids. Study outcomes and limitations: F measure showed strong co-clustering of same-batch samples. In patients, TRBV5-6, TRBV5-1 and TRBV20-1 belonged to roughly five TRBV segments found more frequently than in controls. Significantly decreased normalized Chao1 diversity was recorded for multiple sclerosis patients relative to controls.

The sample was blood. The source of this sequence is a girl under 18 with multiple sclerosis. This chain uses TRBV28 with TRBJ2-3; TRBD1 or TRBD2 may be the D gene (6 bases each). CDR3: CASSQGGNADTQYF. The CDR3 DNA reads TGTGCCAGCAGCCAAGGGGGGAATGCAGATACGCAGTATTTT.